These 9 T cell receptor beta chains originate from one sample sequenced in a study of T cells after yellow fever vaccination. Using its own MiXCR run on the 5' RACE reads, TCRdb lists one record per CDR3 protein. Of roughly 190,000 distinct CDR3 sequences listed, approximately 11% are singletons. The sequencing used CD8+ T cells sorted from PBMCs, collected 15 days after the yellow fever booster vaccination. These receptors originate from a man between 18 and 29 years old who received the YFV17D yellow fever vaccine.

The gene calls are TRBV29-1 and TRBJ1-2; D not certain. The V and J ends lost 5 bases and 2 bases respectively, with 15 bases between them. The germline gives CDR1 SQVTM, CDR2 ANQGSEA. The CDR3 consists of 14 residues. The CDR3 region has the DNA TGCAGCGTTTCGACGGCAGGATCCAACTATGGCTACACCTTC. Its translation: CSVSTAGSNYGYTF.

This clonotype was observed at least ten times. The V call is TRBV6-6, the J call TRBJ1-2, with D unresolved. Trimming stripped 8 bases from V and 4 bases from J, with 8 bases between. Germline assignment: CDR1 MNHNY and CDR2 SVGAGI (reference sequence). The CDR3 totals 11 residues. CDR3 in amino acids: CASRSLYGYTF. CDR3 bases: TGTGCCAGCCGTAGTCTCTATGGCTACACCTTC.

The chain joins TRBV18 to TRBJ2-1; D gene ambiguous. Germline CDR1 KGHSH, CDR2 LQKENI. CDR3 length: 13 residues. The V end lost 0 bases, the J end lost 7 bases, and 7 bases lay between the germline ends. This CDR3 is CASSPPIRNEQFF. The CDR3 DNA sequence: TGTGCCAGCTCACCACCGATTCGGAATGAGCAGTTCTTC.

The chain is built from TRBV4-3 and TRBJ1-2, with 7 bases fitting TRBD1. The CDR3 sequence is 14 residues long. Germline trimming cut 3 bases from V and 2 bases from J; bases unmatched to any gene: 3. The V gene's germline CDR1 is LGHNA and CDR2 YSLEER. The CDR3 loop is CASSHARGNYGYTF. In DNA, the CDR3 is TGCGCCAGCAGCCATGCCAGGGGGAACTATGGCTACACCTTC.

This clonotype was detected many times. The chain couples TRBV4-3 to TRBJ1-1; D gene unclear. The CDR3 is 14 residues long. Trimming took off 3 bases at V and 3 bases at J, with 11 bases between the two ends. Germline V gene lookup returns CDR1 LGHNA and CDR2 YSLEER. The CDR3 DNA reads as TGCGCCAGCAGCCAGGGCCCCGGAGACACTGAAGCTTTCTTT. It specifies CASSQGPGDTEAFF.

This clonotype showed up just a few times. The V call is TRBV21-1, the J call TRBJ2-1; TRBD1 was called by the table and not checked on the DNA. TRBV21-1 is reported as a pseudogene. This CDR3 is 14 amino acids long. This chain's CDR3 is CAPHLLGRDNEQFF. As DNA, the CDR3 is TGTGCCCCACACCTGTTGGGTAGGGATAATGAGCAGTTCTTC.

This clonotype has just a few counts. V is TRBV14 and J is TRBJ1-2; 7 nucleotides align to TRBD1. V lost 5 bases to trimming and J lost 3 bases; unmatched junction nucleotides: 15. This CDR3 region has 17 residues. Per germline, CDR1 SGHDN and CDR2 FVKESK. CDR3 sequence (DNA): TGTGCCAGCAGCGTCGACAGGGAGCCACGAGGCTACTATGGCTACACCTTC. It yields the protein CASSVDREPRGYYGYTF.

This clonotype was recorded a few times. The V call is TRBV6-2 or TRBV6-3, the J call TRBJ2-7; D may match TRBD1 or TRBD2 (6 bases each). Germline assignment: CDR1 MNHEY and CDR2 SVGEGT. V was pared by 2 bases and J by 6 bases, with 8 bases between. The CDR3 has 12 amino acids. The CDR3 loop reads CASSYGGGEQYF. CDR3 DNA sequence: TGTGCCAGCAGTTACGGAGGGGGCGAGCAGTACTTC.

This clonotype was found a few times. This chain links TRBV7-6 with TRBJ1-1, with D perhaps TRBD1 (6 bases). Germline loops: CDR1 SGHVS, CDR2 FNYEAQ. CDR3 length equals 14 residues. The germline V and J ends were trimmed by 5 bases and 0 bases, with 10 bases remaining between them. The CDR3 DNA follows: TGTGCCAGCAGCCCCGGACAGATGAACACTGAAGCTTTCTTT. It yields the protein CASSPGQMNTEAFF.